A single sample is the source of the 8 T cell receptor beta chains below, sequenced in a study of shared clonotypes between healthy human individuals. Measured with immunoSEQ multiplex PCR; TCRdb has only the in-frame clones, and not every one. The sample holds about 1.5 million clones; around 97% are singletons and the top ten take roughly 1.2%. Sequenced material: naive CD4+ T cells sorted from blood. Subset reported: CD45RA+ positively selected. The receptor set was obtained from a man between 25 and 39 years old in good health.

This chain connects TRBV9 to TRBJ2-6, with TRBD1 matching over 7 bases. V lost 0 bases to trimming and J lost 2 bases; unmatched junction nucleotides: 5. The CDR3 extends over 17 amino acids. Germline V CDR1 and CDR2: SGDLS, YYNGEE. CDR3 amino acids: CASSVAFTGAGANVLTF. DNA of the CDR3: TGTGCCAGCAGCGTAGCGTTTACAGGGGCTGGGGCCAACGTCCTGACTTTC.

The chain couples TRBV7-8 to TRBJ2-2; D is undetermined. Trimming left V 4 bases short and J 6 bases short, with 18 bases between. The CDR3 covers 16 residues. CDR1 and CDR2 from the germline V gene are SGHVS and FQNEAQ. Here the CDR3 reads CASSSRTALRPGELFF. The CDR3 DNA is TGTGCCAGCAGCTCACGGACGGCACTGAGACCCGGGGAGCTGTTTTTT.

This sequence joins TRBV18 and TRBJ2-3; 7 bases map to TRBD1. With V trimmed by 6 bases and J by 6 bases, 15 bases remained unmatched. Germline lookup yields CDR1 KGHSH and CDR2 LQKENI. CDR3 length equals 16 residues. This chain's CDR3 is CASSRSPGQLSDTQYF. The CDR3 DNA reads TGTGCCAGCTCTCGAAGTCCGGGACAGCTTTCTGATACGCAGTATTTT.

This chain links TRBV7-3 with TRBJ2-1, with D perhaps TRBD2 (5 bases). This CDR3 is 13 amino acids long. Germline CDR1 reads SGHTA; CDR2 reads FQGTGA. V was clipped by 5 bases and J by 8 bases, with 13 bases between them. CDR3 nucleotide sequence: TGTGCCAGCAGCCAATCGACTATACATGAGCAGTTCTTC. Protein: CASSQSTIHEQFF.

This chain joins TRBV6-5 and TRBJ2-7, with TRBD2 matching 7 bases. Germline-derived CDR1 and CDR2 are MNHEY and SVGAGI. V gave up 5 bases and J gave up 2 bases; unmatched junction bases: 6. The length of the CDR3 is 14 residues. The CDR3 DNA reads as TGTGCCAGCAGTCACACTGGGGGGGCCTACGAGCAGTACTTC. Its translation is CASSHTGGAYEQYF.

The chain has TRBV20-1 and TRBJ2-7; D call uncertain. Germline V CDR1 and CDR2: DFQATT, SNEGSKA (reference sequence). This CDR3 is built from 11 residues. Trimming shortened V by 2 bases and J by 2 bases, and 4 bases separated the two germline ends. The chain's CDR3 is CSARHPYEQYF. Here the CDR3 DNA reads TGCAGTGCTAGACACCCCTACGAGCAGTACTTC.

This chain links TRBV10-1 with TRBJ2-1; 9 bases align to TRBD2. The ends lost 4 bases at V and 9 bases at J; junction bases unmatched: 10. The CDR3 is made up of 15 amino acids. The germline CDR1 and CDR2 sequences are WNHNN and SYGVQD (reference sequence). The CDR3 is CASSVRGRAKSEQFF. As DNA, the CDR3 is TGCGCCAGCAGTGTTCGCGGGAGGGCCAAGAGTGAGCAGTTCTTC.

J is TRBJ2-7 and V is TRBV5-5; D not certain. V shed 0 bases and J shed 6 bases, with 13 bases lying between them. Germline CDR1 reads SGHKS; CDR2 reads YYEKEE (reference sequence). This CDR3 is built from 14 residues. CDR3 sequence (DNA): TGTGCCAGCAGCTTGGGGAACTTTGGTGGCGAGCAGTACTTC. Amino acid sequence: CASSLGNFGGEQYF.